A selection of T cell receptor beta chains follows, all from one sample in a study of control samples from healthy donors and cancer patients. Generated by immunoSEQ multiplex PCR, the TCRdb table keeps only in-frame clones and is missing some. The data show around 120,000 clones, with more than 85% seen just once and 7.8% held by the top ten. Sequenced: blood. The receptors were gathered from a woman between 18 and 29 years old in good health. CDR3s include the opening cysteine and the closing phenylalanine or tryptophan. A D gene is named only where the DNA matches it firmly. Size values are once, few and many counts, or a class for expanded clones, and some rows have none.

>-|TRBJ2-5|TRBV28|-
CASMSQGVPVGDQYF
TGTGCCAGTATGTCCCAAGGGGTCCCAGTGGGGGACCAGTACTTC
>-|TRBJ2-5|TRBV18|-
CASSPPVRGETQYF
TGTGCCAGCTCACCACCCGTCAGGGGAGAGACCCAGTACTTC
>-|TRBJ2-3|TRBV6-7|TRBD2
CASRSTSGTHTQYF
TGTGCCAGCAGGAGCACTAGCGGCACACATACGCAGTATTTT
>-|TRBJ1-6|TRBV27|-
CASRAGSFDSPLHF
TGTGCCAGCAGAGCGGGCTCCTTCGACTCACCCCTCCACTTT
>-|TRBJ2-7|TRBV7-8|-
CASSLSSYEQYF
TGTGCCAGCAGCCTCAGCTCCTACGAGCAGTACTTC
>once|TRBJ1-2|TRBV6-1|-
CASSESRQRLYGYTF
TGTGCCAGCAGTGAATCTAGGCAGCGACTCTATGGCTACACCTTC
>-|TRBJ2-1|TRBV9|-
CASGGTASYNEQFF
TGTGCCAGCGGCGGAACCGCCTCCTACAATGAGCAGTTCTTC
>-|TRBJ2-5|TRBV29-1|-
CSAGWRGAETQYF
TGCAGCGCTGGGTGGAGGGGGGCGGAGACCCAGTACTTC
>once|TRBJ1-5|TRBV28|-
CASSPVNQPQHF
TGTGCCAGCAGTCCCGTGAATCAGCCCCAGCATTTT
>-|TRBJ1-6|TRBV4-1|TRBD1
CASSLDRGPNSPLHF
TGCGCCAGCAGCCTTGACAGGGGGCCGAATTCACCCCTCCACTTT
>-|TRBJ1-2|TRBV6-1|TRBD1
CASSEVDRSGYTF
TGTGCCAGCAGTGAAGTGGACAGGTCTGGCTACACCTTC
>-|TRBJ1-2|TRBV28|-
CASVGGGNYGYTF
TGTGCCAGCGTCGGGGGGGGTAACTATGGCTACACCTTC
>-|TRBJ2-4|TRBV28|-
CASRPPALNIQYF
TGTGCCAGCAGACCTCCGGCCCTCAACATTCAGTACTTC
>-|TRBJ1-6|TRBV6-2/TRBV6-3|-
CASSSTEYNSPLHF
TGTGCCAGCAGTTCCACAGAGTATAATTCACCCCTCCACTTT
>-|TRBJ2-2|TRBV28|-
CASSPQVAVNTGELFF
TGTGCCAGCAGTCCCCAGGTAGCGGTCAACACCGGGGAGCTGTTTTTT
>-|TRBJ1-5|TRBV5-5|-
CASSLSQWQPQHF
TGTGCCAGCAGCTTGTCACAATGGCAGCCCCAGCATTTT
>-|TRBJ2-2|TRBV28|-
CASNKGGMSGDMDTGELFF
TGTGCCAGCAACAAAGGAGGAATGTCGGGAGATATGGACACCGGGGAGCTGTTTTTT
>-|TRBJ2-2|TRBV10-2|TRBD2
CASSVSVAGNTGELFF
TGCGCCAGCAGTGTTTCGGTAGCGGGGAACACCGGGGAGCTGTTTTTT
>few|TRBJ2-6|TRBV20-1|-
CSAPGANVLTF
TGCAGTGCCCCCGGGGCCAACGTCCTGACTTTC
>-|TRBJ1-3|TRBV27|TRBD1
CASRQGASGNTIYF
TGTGCCAGCAGACAGGGGGCATCGGGAAACACCATATATTTT
>once|TRBJ1-5|TRBV6-2/TRBV6-3|-
CASSYVSGYDQPQHF
TGTGCCAGCAGTTACGTTTCAGGGTATGATCAGCCCCAGCATTTT
>-|TRBJ2-1|TRBV7-9|-
CASSASSLHNEQFF
TGTGCCAGCAGCGCGTCTAGTCTACACAATGAGCAGTTCTTC
>-|TRBJ2-5|TRBV18|-
CASSPPETSKGETQYF
TGTGCCAGCTCACCACCGGAGACTTCCAAGGGAGAGACCCAGTACTTC
>-|TRBJ1-1|TRBV30|-
CAWSVEGRTEAFF
TGTGCCTGGAGTGTAGAGGGGAGAACTGAAGCTTTCTTT
>once|TRBJ2-5|TRBV18|-
CASSRDRIQETQYF
TGTGCCAGCTCCCGCGACAGGATCCAAGAGACCCAGTACTTC
>-|TRBJ2-7|TRBV11-2|-
CASSLGVTEQYF
TGTGCCAGCAGCTTAGGGGTTACCGAGCAGTACTTC
>-|TRBJ2-2|TRBV28|-
CASSFVRIDRNTGELFF
TGTGCCAGCAGTTTCGTAAGAATAGACCGGAACACCGGGGAGCTGTTTTTT
>once|TRBJ1-5|TRBV28|-
CASSLRNQPQHF
TGTGCCAGCAGTTTACGCAATCAGCCCCAGCATTTT
>few|TRBJ1-1|TRBV12-3/TRBV12-4|TRBD1
CASSPGTAEAFF
TGTGCCAGCAGTCCCGGGACAGCTGAAGCTTTCTTT
>-|TRBJ2-5|TRBV28|-
CAGREIGKETQYF
TGTGCCGGCCGGGAGATCGGGAAAGAGACCCAGTACTTC
>once|TRBJ2-3|TRBV24-1|TRBD1
CATSDSVHRGTTDTQYF
TGTGCCACCAGTGATTCTGTGCACAGGGGAACCACAGATACGCAGTATTTT
>-|TRBJ1-5|TRBV21-1|-
CANNSNGTGCQPQHF
TGTGCCAACAACTCGAACGGGACAGGGTGTCAGCCCCAGCATTTT
>-|TRBJ1-2|TRBV2|TRBD1
CASSRQGALYGYTF
TGTGCCAGCAGTCGACAGGGTGCGCTCTATGGCTACACCTTC
>-|TRBJ1-1|TRBV4-2|-
CASSQGGNTEAFF
TGTGCCAGCAGCCAAGGCGGAAACACTGAAGCTTTCTTT
>-|TRBJ2-7|TRBV11-2|-
CASSLHPPGGSYEQYF
TGTGCCAGCAGCCTCCATCCCCCTGGGGGCTCCTACGAGCAGTACTTC
>-|TRBJ1-6|TRBV5-6|-
CASNLGTSHSPLHF
TGTGCCAGCAACCTCGGGACTTCCCATTCACCCCTCCACTTT
>-|TRBJ1-1|TRBV28|TRBD1
CASSIYRGRSNTEAFF
TGTGCCAGCAGTATATACAGGGGGCGATCCAACACTGAAGCTTTCTTT
>-|TRBJ2-2|TRBV19|-
CASSPDTINTGELFF
TGTGCCAGTAGTCCCGACACGATAAACACCGGGGAGCTGTTTTTT
>-|TRBJ2-3|TRBV21-1|-
CASSKEIVPGQGISTDTQYF
TGTGCCAGCAGCAAAGAAATCGTCCCCGGACAGGGGATAAGCACAGATACGCAGTATTTT
>-|TRBJ2-3|TRBV19|TRBD1
CASSPAAGQGAPDTQYF
TGTGCCAGTAGTCCAGCAGCCGGACAGGGGGCCCCAGATACGCAGTATTTT
>-|TRBJ1-5|TRBV12-5|TRBD1
CASGQGAWNQPQHF
TGTGCTAGCGGACAGGGGGCTTGGAATCAGCCCCAGCATTTT
>-|TRBJ2-5|TRBV3-1/TRBV3-2|-
CASSHFQETQYF
TGTGCCAGCAGCCATTTCCAAGAGACCCAGTACTTC
>-|TRBJ2-7|TRBV6-5|TRBD1
CASSPQQGASYEQYF
TGTGCCAGCAGTCCCCAACAGGGGGCATCCTACGAGCAGTACTTC
>-|TRBJ2-3|TRBV18|-
CASSPRVQKNTDTQYF
TGTGCCAGCTCACCAAGAGTACAGAAAAACACAGATACGCAGTATTTT
>-|TRBJ2-7|TRBV18|-
CASSQSETYEQYF
TGTGCCAGCTCCCAAAGCGAGACCTACGAGCAGTACTTC
>-|TRBJ2-7|TRBV3-1/TRBV3-2|TRBD1
CASSQEGWRSGQGNSYEQYF
TGTGCCAGCAGCCAAGAGGGCTGGCGGTCGGGACAGGGCAATTCCTACGAGCAGTACTTC
>-|TRBJ2-3|TRBV24-1|-
CATSARVGTDTQYF
TGTGCCACCAGTGCCAGGGTTGGGACAGATACGCAGTATTTT
>-|TRBJ2-7|TRBV5-1|-
CASSLEFHEQYF
TGCGCCAGCAGCTTGGAATTTCACGAGCAGTACTTC
>-|TRBJ1-6|TRBV5-5|-
CASSSVPDPNSPLHF
TGTGCCAGCAGCTCCGTCCCGGACCCCAATTCACCCCTCCACTTT
>-|TRBJ2-1|TRBV3-1/TRBV3-2|TRBD2
CASSPLSGRKQFF
TGTGCCAGCTCCCCTCTTAGCGGGAGGAAGCAGTTCTTC
>-|TRBJ1-2|TRBV24-1|TRBD1
CATSQPQGTGGNYGYTF
TGTGCCACCAGCCAACCTCAGGGGACAGGGGGCAACTATGGCTACACCTTC